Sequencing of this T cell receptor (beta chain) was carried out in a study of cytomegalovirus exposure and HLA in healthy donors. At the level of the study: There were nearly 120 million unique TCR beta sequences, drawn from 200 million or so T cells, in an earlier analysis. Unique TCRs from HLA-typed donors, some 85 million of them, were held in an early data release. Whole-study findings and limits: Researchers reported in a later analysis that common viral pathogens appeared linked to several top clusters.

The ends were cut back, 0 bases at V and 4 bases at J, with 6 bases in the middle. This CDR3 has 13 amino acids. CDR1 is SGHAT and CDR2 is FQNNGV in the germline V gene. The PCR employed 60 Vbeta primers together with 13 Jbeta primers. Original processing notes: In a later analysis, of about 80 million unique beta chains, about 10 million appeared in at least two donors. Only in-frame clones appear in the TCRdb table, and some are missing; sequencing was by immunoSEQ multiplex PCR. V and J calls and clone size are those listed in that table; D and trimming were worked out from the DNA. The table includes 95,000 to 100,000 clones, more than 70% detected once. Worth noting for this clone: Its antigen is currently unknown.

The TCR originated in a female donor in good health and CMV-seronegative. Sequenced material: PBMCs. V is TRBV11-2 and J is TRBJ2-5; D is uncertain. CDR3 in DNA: TGTGCCAGCAGCTTAGATCCGAGAGAGACCCAGTACTTC. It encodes CASSLDPRETQYF.